Ten or more counts support the clone carrying this T cell receptor (beta chain). Its antigen is not known. These data belong to a study of T cells in Graves' hyperthyroidism and ophthalmopathy. Amplification targeted TCR beta CDR3 regions from RNA transcripts. The study used the HTBI primer set for a first-round RT-PCR of the TCR CDR3. TCRdb analysed the multiplex PCR reads with MiXCR anew, one entry per CDR3 protein. The repertoire holds roughly 280,000 distinct CDR3 sequences, about a sixth seen once, with roughly 53% in the top ten. Each 10 ml fresh peripheral blood draw supplied the PBMCs. Study findings and constraints: Using 13 V-J features, a model discriminated ophthalmopathy from stable hyperthyroidism.

The CDR3 contains 14 residues. Trimming stripped 5 bases from V and 3 bases from J, with 14 bases between. The sequenced sample was blood. V usage is TRBV12-3 or TRBV12-4 and J usage is TRBJ2-7; a possible D gene is TRBD1 (5 bases). The source of this sequence is a woman in her fifties or sixties with Graves' ophthalmopathy. The CDR3 loop is CASSQMSGYYEQYF. In DNA, the CDR3 is TGTGCCAGCAGTCAAATGTCAGGGTACTACGAGCAGTACTTC.